The rows below give T cell receptor beta chains drawn from one sample of a study of T cells expressing NK-cell markers. TCRdb reprocessed the 5' RACE reads and reports one entry per CDR3 protein, with no DNA. The record lists about 540,000 distinct CDR3 sequences, of which the ten most abundant hold roughly 3.6%. The sample was blood T cells: a sorted CD56 or NKG2C T cell subset, CD4+ or CD8+ T cells, or bulk PBMC T cells (not recorded which). Every receptor here comes from a man between 18 and 35 years old in good health. Each CDR3 is given with its conserved first and last residue.

j_gene | v_gene | CDR3aa
TRBJ1-4 | TRBV4-1 | CASSPLGSQGSEKLFF
TRBJ2-5 | TRBV4-1 | CASSQDQGPGAQYF
TRBJ1-1 | TRBV12-3/TRBV12-4 | CASSFSGGGTEAFF
TRBJ2-3 | TRBV7-9 | CASSGRVRGDTQYF
TRBJ2-1 | TRBV5-1 | CASSLPDSLGYNEQFF
TRBJ2-5 | TRBV29-1 | CSVVGAASGRSQETQYF
TRBJ1-2 | TRBV12-3/TRBV12-4 | CASSKRGTDGYTF
TRBJ2-2 | TRBV12-3/TRBV12-4 | CASRPPGQFTGELFF
TRBJ2-1 | TRBV20-1 | CSARAPVWRDYNEQFF
TRBJ2-2 | TRBV18 | CASSLMDGDNTGELFF